This TCR beta chain is from a study of CD8+ T cells in alopecia areata (dated by TCRdb to about 2018). Study-level background: Treated patients were enrolled in an open-label pilot trial of oral tofacitinib, 5 to 10 mg twice daily, for moderate-to-severe alopecia areata. Tofacitinib was given for 6 to 18 months, followed by 6 months of follow-up off drug to assess delayed response and recurrence. For the treated patients, the SALT score, which quantifies what percentage of scalp surface area is affected, served as the measure of disease severity. To study T cell clonal expansion in alopecia areata, the researchers applied high-throughput TCRbeta sequencing to both the C3H/HeJ mouse model and human patients. On the human side, TCRbeta sequencing was run on scalp tissue and on sorted CD4+ and CD8+ peripheral blood T cells from healthy controls and from alopecia areata patients with either patchy or totalis/universalis disease. Biopsies were taken from tofacitinib-treated patients at baseline and again at 4 and 24 weeks into treatment, and several of those patients also had a later scalp biopsy. Clonality in the scalp was compared among normal scalp (n=4), patchy alopecia areata scalp (n=8), and alopecia totalis/universalis scalp (n=8). RNA came from the PAXgene miRNA kit for fixed scalp, the miRNeasy kit for PBMCs, and the RNeasy kit for mouse skin. Amplification of TCRbeta CDR3 regions was done by immunoSEQ multiplex PCR using 35 Vbeta forward primers and 13 Jbeta reverse primers. The full study reports these points: Because the treated cohort was small and had only one nonresponder, larger studies are needed to examine links between baseline CD8+ expansion and response. Resident alphabeta T cells in normal human skin are also sequenced, complicating scalp TCR repertoire analysis, unlike mouse skin dominated by gammadelta T cells. Higher clonality and more expanded CD8+ clones were observed in lesional scalp than in normal scalp, particularly in alopecia totalis/universalis, a finding suggestive of antigenic drive. During tofacitinib treatment, many expanded lesional clones remained in scalp and blood, and this persistence may partly explain relapse after treatment is stopped. Tofacitinib significantly decreased scalp clonality and the number of expanded CD8+ clones among the top 100 scalp clones. Shared TCR sequences between patients were less evident than in mice, which may be partly attributable to HLA diversity in the patient population.

To note about this clone: Its antigen specificity is not known. Base qualities were left out, and no much larger clone turns up one base away.

Library creation used the immunoSEQ multiplex PCR assay. RNA was extracted from all samples and reverse transcribed into cDNA as template for TCR sequencing. SuperScript III was used to make first-strand cDNA, primed with a 2:1 mix of oligo-dT and random hexamers. A synthetic immune receptor repertoire was used to gauge amplification bias, and whatever bias remained was removed computationally. In the paper's pipeline: Raw reads were preprocessed to remove errors, and CDR3 was defined according to IMGT conventions as the region from the conserved cysteine to phenylalanine. To get clonality, Shannon entropy was normalized by log2 of the number of productive unique TCRs and the result was subtracted from 1. CD4 or CD8 identity of scalp clones was inferred by cross-referencing scalp TCRbeta sequences with sorted blood CD4 and CD8 repertoires. As stored in TCRdb, this immuneACCESS dataset retains in-frame rearrangements with V and J assigned. A fraction of the clones does not appear; measured against another copy, unresolved V genes explain less than half of the discrepancy, and the remainder lacks a known reason. That table gives V, J and clone size, and the DNA gave D and trimming. The sample profile shows about 270,000 clones; approximately 60% of them were found once. More than 0.85% of the sample lies in the top ten.

The sample's treatment or condition label is to be understood as: oral pan-JAK inhibitor, 5-10 mg twice daily. From alopecia areata patients, peripheral blood was collected along with lesional scalp punch biopsies. After PBMCs were isolated by density centrifugation and stained for CD3, CD4 and CD8, a FACSAria was used to sort CD4+ and CD8+ T cells. From the cysteine through the phenylalanine, the CDR3 covers 14 amino acids. Only CDR3 DNA remains: 42 bases, in frame from the first base. V loses 4 bases of germline sequence and J loses 4 bases, and the interval between the two ends is 14 bases. For CDR1 and CDR2, the germline V gene (reference sequence) lists SGHNT and YYREEE.

The sequence was obtained from a human donor with alopecia areata. This material consisted of CD4+ T cells sorted from blood, taken at approximately week 52, from a patient treated with tofacitinib. Rearrangement joined TRBV5-4 to TRBJ1-1, with no confident D gene call. In nucleotides, the sequence is TGTGCCAGCAGCCCAGACACGGTGGGCACTGAAGCTTTCTTT. This gives the protein CASSPDTVGTEAFF.